The rows below give T cell receptor beta chains drawn from one sample of a study of early T cells in non-severe SARS-CoV-2 infection. In TCRdb, the 5' RACE reads were re-called with MiXCR into one record per CDR3 protein. Of about 26,000 distinct CDR3 sequences listed, 4% to 5.5% were seen once; the top ten hold 10% to 12%. Sequenced input: whole blood. The receptor set was obtained from an adult who was a healthcare worker with PCR-confirmed SARS-CoV-2 infection or an uninfected control (not recorded which). The conserved cysteine and the conserved F or W are not part of the CDR3 here.

V	length	J	CDR3
TRBV20-1	15	TRBJ2-5	SARDVSGSGNQETQY
TRBV3-1	15	TRBJ2-1	ASSQESGLAYYNEQF
TRBV7-6	14	TRBJ2-1	ASSLYSGRSYNEQF
TRBV12-3/TRBV12-4	12	TRBJ2-3	ASTPTISTDTQY
TRBV20-1	14	TRBJ2-1	SARVASGRNGNEQF
TRBV20-1	16	TRBJ2-3	SARDSGTSGITSDTQY
TRBV5-4	13	TRBJ2-7	ASSLRTGGLDEQY
TRBV7-8	14	TRBJ2-5	ASTRRRVPDQETQY
TRBV7-6	12	TRBJ2-2	ASSSATYPGELF
TRBV27	11	TRBJ1-1	ASIPNRGSEAF
TRBV3-1	14	TRBJ2-7	ASSQDWGPRAYEQY
TRBV20-1	11	TRBJ2-7	SARDPRSFRTY
TRBV20-1	12	TRBJ2-5	SAVTGEHQETQY
TRBV12-3/TRBV12-4	15	TRBJ2-6	ASSLRGLISGANVLT
TRBV7-2	13	TRBJ1-5	ASSPKQGLSQPQH
TRBV15	13	TRBJ2-1	ATSRDPNSYNEQF
TRBV5-1	13	TRBJ2-1	ASSLAGGSMNEQF
TRBV20-1	16	TRBJ2-7	SLSKPGLAGGPRSEQY
TRBV19	12	TRBJ2-2	ASSYRANTGELF
TRBV7-2	11	TRBJ1-2	ASSLNRAYGYT
TRBV19	11	TRBJ2-4	ASRSWIGDIQY
TRBV6-6	14	TRBJ2-1	ASSLRHYGEYNEQF
TRBV7-9	11	TRBJ2-7	ASILAGGYEQY
TRBV6-1	14	TRBJ2-5	ASSEGFRTSKETQY
TRBV4-1	19	TRBJ2-1	ASSQKIPGLAAPSSYNEQF
TRBV5-1	18	TRBJ2-4	ASSTLGASPGQGAKNIQY
TRBV4-2	14	TRBJ2-5	ASSQVIIAEQETQY
TRBV3-1	13	TRBJ2-1	ASRLGLAGGGEQF
TRBV10-2	13	TRBJ1-6	ASSETGEPYSPLH
TRBV16	11	TRBJ1-5	ASSRGTVQPQH
TRBV7-9	10	TRBJ2-1	ASSLGREEQF
TRBV5-1	14	TRBJ2-3	ASSQTSGRASDTQY
TRBV20-1	14	TRBJ2-3	SARDFASGLTDTQY
TRBV29-1	10	TRBJ1-2	SGGTDYYGYT
TRBV20-1	13	TRBJ2-1	SARDLAGQGNEQF
TRBV6-5	9	TRBJ2-1	ASSFGDEQF
TRBV5-5	13	TRBJ1-5	ASSLTTTRNQPQH
TRBV4-1	13	TRBJ2-1	ASSPADSDLNEQF
TRBV7-9	13	TRBJ2-3	ASSLAVLPTDTQY
TRBV4-3	14	TRBJ1-2	ASSQDSQVAPYGYT
TRBV6-5	14	TRBJ1-1	ASKGSQTGANTEAF
TRBV11-3	11	TRBJ1-2	ANRGRQIEGYT
TRBV20-1	13	TRBJ2-1	SAESHGSGYNEQF
TRBV12-3/TRBV12-4	13	TRBJ2-5	ASSFDGSVQESQY